Detailed here is one TCR beta chain. The sample comes from a study of spatial heterogeneity in lung cancer. TCRdb recomputed calls from the 5' RACE reads with MiXCR, one row per CDR3 protein. The sample comprises 10,000 to 15,000 distinct CDR3 sequences, 15% to 20% of which are singletons, and around 50% rests with the top ten. The trim removed 10 bases at V and 2 bases at J, leaving 15 bases unmatched. CDR1 and CDR2 (germline): MNHNY, SVGAGI (reference sequence). There are 17 residues in the CDR3. Time point here: sample taken at primary tumor resection. Tumor, nontumor lung or frozen PBMC supplied whole RNA, sequenced without sorting. The donors, approximately 66 patients with untreated early-stage non-small cell lung cancer, provided the samples.

The sequence was obtained from a male donor with early-stage non-small cell lung cancer. The chain combines TRBV6-6 with TRBJ1-5; 9 positions agree with TRBD1. The sequences come from PBMCs, collected at surgery. CDR3 bases: TGTGCCACGCAAGGACAGGGGATTATGTTTGGCAATCAGCCCCAGCATTTT. As protein: CATQGQGIMFGNQPQHF.